A single sample gave rise to the 11 T cell receptor beta chains below, sequenced in a study of blood T cell repertoires in COVID-19. Data came from immunoSEQ multiplex PCR; TCRdb stores just in-frame clones and leaves some out. This sample carries approximately 68,000 clones, around 85% of them seen once, and the ten largest clones take 35%. The sequenced sample consisted of peripheral blood. The receptor source for this set is a woman of 80 years or more with active or convalescent COVID-19.

This sequence joins TRBV19 and TRBJ2-3; 7 positions agree with TRBD2. Germline CDR1 is LNHDA and CDR2 is SQIVND (reference sequence). The CDR3 is made up of 16 amino acids. Unmatched junction bases numbered 14, after V lost 5 bases and J lost 6 bases. The CDR3 loop is CASSGLEANIRDTQYF. In DNA form, the CDR3 reads TGTGCCAGTAGTGGACTAGAGGCTAATATTAGGGATACGCAGTATTTT. The variable domain in full, completed from reference TRBV19 and TRBJ2-3, reads DGGITQSPKYLFRKEGQNVTLSCEQNLNHDAMYWYRQDPGQGLRLIYYSQIVNDFQKGDIAEGYSVSREKKESFPLTVTSAQKNPTAFYLCASSGLEANIRDTQYFGPGTRLTVL.

This clone was seen once. This chain uses TRBV30 with TRBJ1-1, with TRBD1 as a possible D gene (6 bases). Germline V gene lookup returns CDR1 GTSNPN and CDR2 SVGIG (reference sequence). The CDR3 is made up of 13 amino acids. V lost 0 bases and J lost 5, with 10 bases in between. The CDR3 region is CAWSVRGGTEAFF. CDR3 DNA sequence: TGTGCCTGGAGTGTACGAGGGGGTACTGAAGCTTTCTTT.

This chain joins TRBV6-6 and TRBJ1-6; TRBD1 aligns across 9 bases. Germline V gene lookup returns CDR1 MNHNY and CDR2 SVGAGI (reference sequence). The trim removed 6 bases at V and 6 bases at J, leaving 3 bases unmatched. The CDR3 spans 14 residues. CDR3 region: CASSRDRANSPLHF. In DNA, the CDR3 is TGTGCCAGCAGCAGGGACAGGGCTAATTCACCCCTCCACTTT.

This clone was seen only once. This sequence joins TRBV30 and TRBJ2-5; 7 nucleotides agree with TRBD2. This CDR3 region has 14 residues. The germline gives CDR1 GTSNPN, CDR2 SVGIG (reference sequence). Losses at the gene ends were 2 bases for V and 4 bases for J; bases not matched to a gene: 7. The CDR3 protein is CAWSHLGGGETQYF. The CDR3 DNA sequence: TGTGCCTGGAGTCATCTTGGGGGGGGAGAGACCCAGTACTTC.

The chain uses TRBV7-2 and TRBJ2-1; tentatively, D is TRBD2 (5 bases). Germline values: CDR1 SGHTA, CDR2 FQGNSA. The V end lost 5 bases, the J end lost 5 bases, and 19 bases lay between the germline ends. The CDR3 totals 16 residues. Written as DNA, the CDR3 is TGTGCCAGCAGCCCACTAGGGCCAGGTCCTAACAATGAGCAGTTCTTC. This translates into CASSPLGPGPNNEQFF.

The chain recombines TRBV28 with TRBJ1-1; D possibly corresponds to TRBD1 (5 bases). V was trimmed by 7 bases and J by 2 bases, leaving 23 bases between them. This CDR3 has 17 residues. Germline lookup yields CDR1 MDHEN and CDR2 SYDVKM. The CDR3 DNA sequence: TGTGCCAGCAATTTCCTCCACCTGGGGCCCATTAACACTGAAGCTTTCTTT. This codes for CASNFLHLGPINTEAFF.

The genes are TRBV10-1 and TRBJ2-1, with D unclear. Trimming took off 7 bases at V and 4 bases at J, with 23 bases between the two ends. The CDR3 consists of 17 residues. The V gene's germline CDR1 is WNHNN and CDR2 SYGVQD (reference sequence). The CDR3 nucleotides are TGCGCCAGCACGCCTGTCCCCCAGGTTTGGGTGTACAATGAGCAGTTCTTC. Protein product: CASTPVPQVWVYNEQFF.

V usage is TRBV30 and J usage is TRBJ2-7; TRBD2 is a possible D gene (7 bases). The CDR3 length is 12 residues. Trimming removed 5 bases at V and 5 bases at J, with 13 bases between. In germline, CDR1 is GTSNPN, CDR2 SVGIG (reference sequence). Here the CDR3 DNA reads TGTGCCTGGGGGAGGGGGTTCAACGAGCAGTACTTC. It codes for CAWGRGFNEQYF.

The chain carries TRBV28 and TRBJ2-3, with 7 bases aligning to TRBD2. This CDR3 is built from 16 residues. CDR1 is MDHEN, CDR2 SYDVKM, per germline. The junction had 13 bases not matched to a gene; V was cut back by 8 bases and J by 2 bases. CDR3 in DNA: TGTGCCAGCTTCCCGGGGGGAAAGATGTTCACAGATACGCAGTATTTT. This encodes CASFPGGKMFTDTQYF.

The table lists this clone with a few counts. The V call is TRBV5-4, the J call TRBJ2-3; TRBD1 agrees at 7 bases. Trimming removed 4 bases from V and 5 bases from J; junction bases left unmatched: 19. Germline V CDR1 and CDR2: SGHNT, YYREEE (reference sequence). The CDR3 has 18 amino acids. The CDR3 protein is CASSPELGRGRVQDTQYF. Here the CDR3 DNA reads TGTGCCAGCAGCCCCGAGTTGGGTAGGGGGCGGGTCCAAGATACGCAGTATTTT.

V is TRBV27 and J is TRBJ2-5; D not certain. V lost 5 bases to trimming and J lost 14 bases, with 18 bases between them. The CDR3 sequence is 12 residues long. CDR1 and CDR2 from the germline V gene are MNHEY and SMNVEV (reference sequence). The CDR3 sequence is CASSPPLGHTYF. The CDR3 bases are TGTGCCAGCAGTCCCCCCCTAGGCCACACTTACTTC.